This T cell receptor (beta chain) was observed in a study of tumor-infiltrating lymphocytes in primary liver carcinoma. Study in general: Patients were men and women aged 30 to 69 years.

Scientists recovered RNA and DNA together from around 20-30 mg of unsorted bulk tissue. Study conclusions and caveats: The difference in top-250-clone fraction between tumors and blood was significant, favoring tumors (p = 0.039).

With 400 to 550 ng total RNA as template and a constant-region primer, TCR beta cDNA was made. Each TCR beta library was derived from three nested multiplex PCR rounds that employed slightly modified ARM-PCR. From the multiplex PCR reads, TCRdb called clonotypes with MiXCR, one entry per CDR3 protein. The data show tens of thousands of distinct CDR3 sequences, roughly 72% seen once. This clonotype has a count of ten or more. Its antigen is not known. Sequenced input: liver tumor tissue from sampling region 1. Subset of the sample: tumor region T1, superior pole. This clonotype was obtained from a man aged 40-49 years with primary liver carcinoma and hepatitis B virus infection.

The chain's CDR3 is CASSSSQVPYEQYF. The CDR3 nucleotides read TGTGCCAGCAGTTCTTCACAGGTTCCCTACGAGCAGTACTTC. This chain joins TRBV6-5 and TRBJ2-7; TRBD1 might be the D (5 bases). With 4 bases removed from V and 2 bases from J, the gap between germline ends came to 12 bases. Germline V CDR1 and CDR2: MNHEY, SVGAGI. This CDR3 has 14 amino acids.